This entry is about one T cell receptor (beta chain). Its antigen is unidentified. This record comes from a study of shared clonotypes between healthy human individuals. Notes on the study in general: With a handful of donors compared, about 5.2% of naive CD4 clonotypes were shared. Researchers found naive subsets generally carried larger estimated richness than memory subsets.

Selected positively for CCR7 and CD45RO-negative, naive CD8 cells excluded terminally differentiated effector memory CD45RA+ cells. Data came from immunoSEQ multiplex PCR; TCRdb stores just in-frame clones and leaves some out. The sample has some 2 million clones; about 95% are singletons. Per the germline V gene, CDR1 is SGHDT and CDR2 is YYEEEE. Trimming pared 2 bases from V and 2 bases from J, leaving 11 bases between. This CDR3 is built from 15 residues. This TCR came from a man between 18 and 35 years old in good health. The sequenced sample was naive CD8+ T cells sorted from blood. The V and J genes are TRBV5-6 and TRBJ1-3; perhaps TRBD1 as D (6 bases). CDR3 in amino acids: CASSFGGLAGNTIYF. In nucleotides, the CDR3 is TGTGCCAGCAGCTTTGGGGGGCTGGCTGGAAACACCATATATTTT. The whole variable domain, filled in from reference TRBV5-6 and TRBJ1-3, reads DAGVTQSPTHLIKTRGQQVTLRCSPKSGHDTVSWYQQALGQGPQFIFQYYEEEERQRGNFPDRFSGHQFPNYSSELNVNALLLGDSALYLCASSFGGLAGNTIYFGEGSWLTVV.